The T cell receptor beta chain described here comes from a study of T cells after yellow fever vaccination. For the study at large: SMART-Seq v4 Ultra Low Input prepared the low-cell-number fractions. Study-wide results and limits: By day 5 rather than day 15, the secondary response had peaked, though it was weaker. Boosting was followed by the reappearance of most primary-vaccination clones (approximately 95% CD4, about 90% CD8). Sorted repertoires could include abundant contaminating clonotypes from bulk cells.

This clonotype has more than one count but fewer than ten. The target antigen is unknown. TCRdb redid the calling of the 5' RACE reads with MiXCR, one entry per CDR3 protein. The table lists 95,000 to 150,000 distinct CDR3 sequences, roughly 15% of them singletons. Germline loops: CDR1 SGDLS, CDR2 YYNGEE. With V trimmed by 3 bases and J by 5 bases, 4 bases remained unmatched. The CDR3 sequence is 15 residues long. The chain recombines TRBV9 with TRBJ1-4; 10 bases align to TRBD1. The specimen comprised CD8+ T cells sorted from PBMCs, sampled 5 days after the yellow fever booster vaccination. This sequence was found in a man between 18 and 29 years old who received the YFV17D yellow fever vaccine. CDR3: CASSAPGQGNEKLFF. CDR3 DNA sequence: TGTGCCAGCAGCGCGCCGGGACAGGGGAATGAAAAACTGTTTTTT.